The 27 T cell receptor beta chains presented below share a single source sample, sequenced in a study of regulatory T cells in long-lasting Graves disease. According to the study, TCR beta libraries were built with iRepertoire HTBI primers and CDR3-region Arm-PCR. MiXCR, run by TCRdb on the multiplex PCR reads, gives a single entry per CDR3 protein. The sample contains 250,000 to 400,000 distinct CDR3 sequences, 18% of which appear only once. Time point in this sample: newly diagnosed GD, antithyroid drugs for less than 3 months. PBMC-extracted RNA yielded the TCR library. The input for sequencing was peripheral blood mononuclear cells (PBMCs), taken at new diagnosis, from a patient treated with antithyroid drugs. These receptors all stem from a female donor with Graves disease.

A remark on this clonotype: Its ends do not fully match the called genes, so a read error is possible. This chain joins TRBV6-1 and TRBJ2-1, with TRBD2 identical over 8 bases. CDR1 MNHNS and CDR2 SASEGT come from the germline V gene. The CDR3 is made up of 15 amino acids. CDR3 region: CASSRSGGSYNGQFF. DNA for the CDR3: TGTGCCAGCAGCCGCAGCGGGGGATCTTACAATGGGCAGTTCTTC.

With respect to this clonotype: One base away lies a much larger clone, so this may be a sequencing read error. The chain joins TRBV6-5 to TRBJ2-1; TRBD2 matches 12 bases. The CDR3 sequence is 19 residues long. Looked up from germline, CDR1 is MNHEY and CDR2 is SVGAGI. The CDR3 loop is CDSSYLPGLAGSSYNEQFF. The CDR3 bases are TGTGACAGCAGTTACCTCCCGGGACTAGCGGGCAGCTCCTACAATGAGCAGTTCTTC.

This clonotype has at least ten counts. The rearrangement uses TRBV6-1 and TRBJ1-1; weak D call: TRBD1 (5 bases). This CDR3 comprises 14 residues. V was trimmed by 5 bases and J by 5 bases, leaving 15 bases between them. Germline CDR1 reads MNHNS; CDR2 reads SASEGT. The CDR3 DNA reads TGTGCCAGCAGTAAAGACAGTATTAGGACTGAAGCTTTCTTT. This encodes CASSKDSIRTEAFF.

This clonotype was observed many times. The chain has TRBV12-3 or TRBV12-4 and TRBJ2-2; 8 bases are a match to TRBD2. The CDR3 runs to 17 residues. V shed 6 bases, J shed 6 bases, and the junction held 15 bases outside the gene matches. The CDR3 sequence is CASSPGVAGSTPGELFF. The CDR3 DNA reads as TGTGCCAGCAGCCCCGGGGTAGCGGGGTCGACCCCCGGGGAGCTGTTTTTT.

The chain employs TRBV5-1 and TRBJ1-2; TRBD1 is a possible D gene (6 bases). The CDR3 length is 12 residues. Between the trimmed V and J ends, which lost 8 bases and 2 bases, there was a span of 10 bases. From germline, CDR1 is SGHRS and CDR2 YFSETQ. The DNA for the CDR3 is TGCGCCAGTTCTACAGGGAACTATGGCTACACCTTC. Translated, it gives CASSTGNYGYTF.

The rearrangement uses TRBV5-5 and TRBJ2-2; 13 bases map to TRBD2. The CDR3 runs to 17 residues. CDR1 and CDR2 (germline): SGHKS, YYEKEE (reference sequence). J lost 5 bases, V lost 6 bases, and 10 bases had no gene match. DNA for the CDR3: TGTGCCAGCACCCGGACTAGCGGGAGCAGTATAACCGGGGAGCTGTTTTTT. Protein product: CASTRTSGSSITGELFF.

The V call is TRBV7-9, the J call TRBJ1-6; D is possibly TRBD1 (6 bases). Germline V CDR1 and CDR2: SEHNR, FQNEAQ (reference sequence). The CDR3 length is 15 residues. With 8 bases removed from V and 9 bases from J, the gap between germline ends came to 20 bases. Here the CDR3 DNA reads TGTGCCAGCGCCCCGACAGGCGTCCTTGCTTCACCCCTCCACTTT. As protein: CASAPTGVLASPLHF.

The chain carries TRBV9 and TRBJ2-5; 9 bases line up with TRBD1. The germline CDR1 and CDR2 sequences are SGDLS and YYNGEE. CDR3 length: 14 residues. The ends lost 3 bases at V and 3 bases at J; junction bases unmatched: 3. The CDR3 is CASSAWDREETQYF. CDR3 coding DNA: TGTGCCAGCAGCGCCTGGGACAGGGAAGAGACCCAGTACTTC.

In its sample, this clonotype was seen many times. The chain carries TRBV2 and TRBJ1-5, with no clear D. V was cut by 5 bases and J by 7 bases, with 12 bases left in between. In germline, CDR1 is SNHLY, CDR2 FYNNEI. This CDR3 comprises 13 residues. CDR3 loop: CASSLMMGQPQHF. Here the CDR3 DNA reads TGTGCCAGCAGTCTGATGATGGGGCAGCCCCAGCATTTT.

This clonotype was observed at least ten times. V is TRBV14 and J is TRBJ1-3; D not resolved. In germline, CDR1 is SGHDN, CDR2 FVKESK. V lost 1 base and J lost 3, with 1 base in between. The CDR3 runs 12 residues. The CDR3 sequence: CASSQVGNTIYF. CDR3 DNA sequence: TGTGCCAGCAGCCAAGTTGGAAACACCATATATTTT. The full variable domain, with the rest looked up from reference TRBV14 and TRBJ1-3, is EAGVTQFPSHSVIEKGQTVTLRCDPISGHDNLYWYRRVMGKEIKFLLHFVKESKQDESGMPNNRFLAERTGGTYSTLKVQPAELEDSGVYFCASSQVGNTIYFGEGSWLTVV.

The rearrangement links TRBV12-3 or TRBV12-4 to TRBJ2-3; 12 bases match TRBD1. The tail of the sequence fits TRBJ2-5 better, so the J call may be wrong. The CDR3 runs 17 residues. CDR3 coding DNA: TGTGCCAGCAGTTGGGACAGGGGGCAGGGTGGTATAGAGACCCAGTACTTC. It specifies CASSWDRGQGGIETQYF.

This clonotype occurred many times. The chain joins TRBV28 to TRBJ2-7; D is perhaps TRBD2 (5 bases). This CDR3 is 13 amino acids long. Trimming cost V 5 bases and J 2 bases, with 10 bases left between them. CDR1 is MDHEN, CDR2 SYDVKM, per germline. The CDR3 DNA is TGTGCCAGCAGTAGGACTGAGCCCTACGAGCAGTACTTC. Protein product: CASSRTEPYEQYF. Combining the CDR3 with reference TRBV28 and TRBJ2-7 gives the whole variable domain DVKVTQSSRYLVKRTGEKVFLECVQDMDHENMFWYRQDPGLGLRLIYFSYDVKMKEKGDIPEGYSVSREKKERFSLILESASTNQTSMYLCASSRTEPYEQYFGPGTRLTVT.

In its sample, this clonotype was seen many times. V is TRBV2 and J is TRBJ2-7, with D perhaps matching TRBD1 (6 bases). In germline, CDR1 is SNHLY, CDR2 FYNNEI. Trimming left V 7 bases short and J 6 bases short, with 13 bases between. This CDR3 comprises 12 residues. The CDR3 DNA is TGTGCCAGCAATACTCTGGGGGCCGAGCAGTACTTC. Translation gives CASNTLGAEQYF.

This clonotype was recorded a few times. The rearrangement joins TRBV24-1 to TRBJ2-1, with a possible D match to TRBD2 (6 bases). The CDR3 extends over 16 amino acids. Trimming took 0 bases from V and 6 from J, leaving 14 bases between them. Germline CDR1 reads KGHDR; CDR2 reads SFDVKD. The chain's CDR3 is CATSDLPGRRSNEQFF. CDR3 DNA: TGTGCCACCAGTGATTTGCCCGGGAGAAGGTCCAATGAGCAGTTCTTC.

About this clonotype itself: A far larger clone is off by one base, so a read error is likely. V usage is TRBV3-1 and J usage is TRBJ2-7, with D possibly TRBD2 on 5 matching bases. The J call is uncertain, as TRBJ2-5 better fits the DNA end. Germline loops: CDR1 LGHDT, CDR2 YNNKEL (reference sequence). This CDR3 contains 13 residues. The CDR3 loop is CDSSQGGRETQYF. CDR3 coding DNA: TGTGACAGCAGCCAAGGAGGAAGGGAGACCCAGTACTTC.

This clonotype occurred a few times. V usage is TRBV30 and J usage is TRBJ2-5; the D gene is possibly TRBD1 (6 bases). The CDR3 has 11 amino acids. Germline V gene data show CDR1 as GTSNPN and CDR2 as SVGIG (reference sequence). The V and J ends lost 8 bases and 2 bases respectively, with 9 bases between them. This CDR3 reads CANREQETQYF. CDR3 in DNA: TGTGCCAACAGGGAACAAGAGACCCAGTACTTC.

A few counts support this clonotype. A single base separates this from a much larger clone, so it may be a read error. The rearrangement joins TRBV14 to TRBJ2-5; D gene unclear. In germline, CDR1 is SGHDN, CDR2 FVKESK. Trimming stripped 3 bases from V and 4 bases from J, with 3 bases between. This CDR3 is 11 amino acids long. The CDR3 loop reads CASSQRETQYF. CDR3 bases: TGTGCCAGCAGCCAGAGAGAGACCCAGTACTTC.

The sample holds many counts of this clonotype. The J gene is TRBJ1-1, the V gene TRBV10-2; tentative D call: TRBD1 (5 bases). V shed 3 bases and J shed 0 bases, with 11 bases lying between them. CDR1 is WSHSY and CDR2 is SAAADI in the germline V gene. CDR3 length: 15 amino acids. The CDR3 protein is CASSDSGRMNTEAFF. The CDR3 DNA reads TGCGCCAGCAGTGATTCGGGACGGATGAACACTGAAGCTTTCTTT.

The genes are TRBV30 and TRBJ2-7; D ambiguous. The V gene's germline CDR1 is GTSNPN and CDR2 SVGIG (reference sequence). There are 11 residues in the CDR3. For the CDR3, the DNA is TGTGCCTGCAGTGTTCGATTGGAGCCGTACGTC. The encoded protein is CACSVRLEPYV.

The CDR3 sequence is CASSPQPGELFF. The CDR3 DNA follows: TGTGCCAGCAGCCCCCAACCCGGGGAGCTGTTTTTT. V gene TRBV7-9 combines with J gene TRBJ2-2; D not certain. Germline CDR1 and CDR2: SEHNR and FQNEAQ (reference sequence). V was clipped by 5 bases and J by 6 bases, with 7 bases between them. The CDR3 extends over 12 amino acids.

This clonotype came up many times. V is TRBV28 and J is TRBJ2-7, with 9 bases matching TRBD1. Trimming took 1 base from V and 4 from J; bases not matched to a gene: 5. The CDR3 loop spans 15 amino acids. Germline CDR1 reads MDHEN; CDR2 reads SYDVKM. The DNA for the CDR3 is TGTGCCAGCAGTTTATACTCAGACAGGGGGTACGAGCAGTACTTC. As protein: CASSLYSDRGYEQYF.

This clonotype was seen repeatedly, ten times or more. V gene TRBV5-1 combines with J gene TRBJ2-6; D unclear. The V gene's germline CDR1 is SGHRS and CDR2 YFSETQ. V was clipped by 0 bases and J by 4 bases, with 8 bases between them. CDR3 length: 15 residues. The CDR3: CASSLGGTGANVLTF. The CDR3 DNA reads TGCGCCAGCAGCTTGGGGGGTACCGGGGCCAACGTCCTGACTTTC.

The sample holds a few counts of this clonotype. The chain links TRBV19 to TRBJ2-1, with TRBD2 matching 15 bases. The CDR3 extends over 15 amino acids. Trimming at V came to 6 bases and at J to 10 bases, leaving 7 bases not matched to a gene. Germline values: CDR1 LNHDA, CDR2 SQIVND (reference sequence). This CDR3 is CASRRTSGRAREQFF. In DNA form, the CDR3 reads TGTGCCAGTAGGAGGACTAGCGGGAGGGCCAGGGAGCAGTTCTTC.

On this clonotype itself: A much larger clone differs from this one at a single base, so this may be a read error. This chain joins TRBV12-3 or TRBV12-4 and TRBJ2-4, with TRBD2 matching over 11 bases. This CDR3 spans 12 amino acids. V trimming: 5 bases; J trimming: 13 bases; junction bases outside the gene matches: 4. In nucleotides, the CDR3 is TGTGCCAGCAGTGCAGGACTAGCGGGCCAGTACTTC. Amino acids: CASSAGLAGQYF.

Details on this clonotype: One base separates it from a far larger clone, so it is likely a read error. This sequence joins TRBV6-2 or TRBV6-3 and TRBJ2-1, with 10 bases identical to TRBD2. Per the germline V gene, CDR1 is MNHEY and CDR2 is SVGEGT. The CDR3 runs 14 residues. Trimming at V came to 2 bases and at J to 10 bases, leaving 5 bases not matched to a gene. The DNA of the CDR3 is TGTGCCAGCAGTTACAGGACTAGCGGCTACGAGCAGTTCTTC. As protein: CASSYRTSGYEQFF.

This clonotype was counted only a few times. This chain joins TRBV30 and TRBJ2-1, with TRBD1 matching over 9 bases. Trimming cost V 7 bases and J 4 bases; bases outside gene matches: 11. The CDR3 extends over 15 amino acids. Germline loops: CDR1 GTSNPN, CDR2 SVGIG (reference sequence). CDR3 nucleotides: TGTGCCTCTTCCCTCCGGGACAGGGAATACAATGAGCAGTTCTTC. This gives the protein CASSLRDREYNEQFF. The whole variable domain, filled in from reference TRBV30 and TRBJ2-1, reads SQTIHQWPATLVQPVGSPLSLECTVEGTSNPNLYWYRQAAGRGLQLLFYSVGIGQISSEVPQNLSASRPQDRQFILSSKKLLLSDSGFYLCASSLRDREYNEQFFGPGTRLTVL.

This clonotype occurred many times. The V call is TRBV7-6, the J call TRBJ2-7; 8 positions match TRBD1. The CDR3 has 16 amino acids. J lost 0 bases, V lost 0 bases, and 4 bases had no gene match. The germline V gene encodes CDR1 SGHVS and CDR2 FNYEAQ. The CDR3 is CASSLARTGPSYEQYF. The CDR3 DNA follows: TGTGCCAGCAGCTTAGCCAGGACAGGGCCCTCCTACGAGCAGTACTTC.